The 8 T cell receptor beta chains in this list originate from one sample, sequenced in a study of blood T cell repertoires in COVID-19. Data came from immunoSEQ multiplex PCR; TCRdb stores just in-frame clones and leaves some out. The data contain about 400,000 clones, just under 90% of them singletons. The source material was PBMCs or T cells enriched from blood (not recorded which). These TCRs come from a woman between 45 and 65 years old who had recovered from COVID-19.

The rearrangement links TRBV5-1 to TRBJ2-1; 7 nucleotides line up with TRBD2. Germline CDR1 reads SGHRS; CDR2 reads YFSETQ. The CDR3 loop spans 14 amino acids. The V gene end was trimmed by 0 bases and the J gene end by 8 bases; junction bases not matched to a gene: 5. CDR3 sequence (DNA): TGCGCCAGCAGCTTGGGGGCGGGGAGGGATGAGCAGTTCTTC. Protein product: CASSLGAGRDEQFF.

This clone was recorded a few times. This chain uses TRBV5-6 with TRBJ2-7, with no clear D. V shed 4 bases and J shed 1 base, with 15 bases lying between them. CDR3 length equals 15 residues. Looked up from germline, CDR1 is SGHDT and CDR2 is YYEEEE. CDR3: CASSPTYTPSYEQYF. CDR3 sequence (DNA): TGTGCCAGCAGCCCAACCTATACCCCTTCCTACGAGCAGTACTTC.

The chain uses TRBV2 and TRBJ1-2; no clear D. The CDR3 is 13 residues long. Trimming took off 7 bases at V and 3 bases at J, with 12 bases between the two ends. CDR1 and CDR2 from the germline V gene are SNHLY and FYNNEI. For the CDR3, the DNA is TGTGCCAGCACTAATGGGGAGTACTATGGCTACACCTTC. It is translated as CASTNGEYYGYTF.

The chain is built from TRBV7-2 and TRBJ1-4; weak D call: TRBD1 (5 bases). The CDR3 covers 14 residues. Germline V lookup: CDR1 SGHTA, CDR2 FQGNSA. Trimming left V 6 bases short and J 6 bases short, with 14 bases between. The CDR3 DNA follows: TGTGCCAGCAGGCCAGGGCGGGGGGATGAAAAACTGTTTTTT. Residues: CASRPGRGDEKLFF.

The chain links TRBV4-2 to TRBJ2-2; D not resolved. The CDR3 has 15 amino acids. The ends were cut back, 0 bases at V and 1 base at J, with 6 bases in the middle. CDR1 LGHNA and CDR2 YNFKEQ come from the germline V gene. CDR3 nucleotides: TGTGCCAGCAGCCAAGAGGCCCTGAACACCGGGGAGCTGTTTTTT. It specifies CASSQEALNTGELFF.

A note on this clone: One end of the junction does not line up with germline, which may come from a read error. Written as DNA, the CDR3 is TGCGCCAGCAGCCTGGGGGACAGGACTTACGTGCAGTACTTC. Encoded protein: CASSLGDRTYVQYF. The chain has TRBV5-1 and TRBJ2-7; 8 bases are a match to TRBD1. The CDR3 contains 14 residues. Per germline, CDR1 SGHRS and CDR2 YFSETQ.

The chain joins TRBV25-1 to TRBJ2-7, with a tentative D call TRBD2 (6 bases). Germline V lookup: CDR1 MGHDK, CDR2 SYGVNS. This CDR3 has 13 amino acids. Trimming stripped 6 bases from V and 2 bases from J, with 11 bases between. The CDR3 region has the DNA TGTGCCAGCAGGGACGCGGGGACCTACGAGCAGTACTTC. It specifies CASRDAGTYEQYF.

The chain uses TRBV6-5 and TRBJ1-1; D is unresolved. V was pared by 5 bases and J by 1 base, with 11 bases between. The V gene's germline CDR1 is MNHEY and CDR2 SVGAGI. This CDR3 comprises 14 residues. This CDR3 reads CASSPIAGNTEAFF. CDR3 bases: TGTGCCAGCAGTCCTATTGCGGGGAACACTGAAGCTTTCTTT.